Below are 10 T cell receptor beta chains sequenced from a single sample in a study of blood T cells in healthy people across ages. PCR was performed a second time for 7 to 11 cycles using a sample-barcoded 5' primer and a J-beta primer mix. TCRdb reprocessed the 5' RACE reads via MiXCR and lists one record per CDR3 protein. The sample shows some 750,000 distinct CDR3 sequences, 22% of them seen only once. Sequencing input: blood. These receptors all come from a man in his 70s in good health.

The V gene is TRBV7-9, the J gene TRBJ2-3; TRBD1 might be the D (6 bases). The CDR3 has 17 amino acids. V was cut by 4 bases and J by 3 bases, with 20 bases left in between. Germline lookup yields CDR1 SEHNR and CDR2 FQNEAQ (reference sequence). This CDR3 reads CASSSHRELVVTDTQYF. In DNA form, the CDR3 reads TGTGCCAGCAGCTCACACAGGGAGTTGGTCGTTACAGATACGCAGTATTTT. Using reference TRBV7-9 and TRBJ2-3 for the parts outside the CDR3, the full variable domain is DTGVSQNPRHKITKRGQNVTFRCDPISEHNRLYWYRQTLGQGPEFLTYFQNEAQLEKSRLLSDRFSAERPKGSFSTLEIQRTEQGDSAMYLCASSSHRELVVTDTQYFGPGTRLTVL.

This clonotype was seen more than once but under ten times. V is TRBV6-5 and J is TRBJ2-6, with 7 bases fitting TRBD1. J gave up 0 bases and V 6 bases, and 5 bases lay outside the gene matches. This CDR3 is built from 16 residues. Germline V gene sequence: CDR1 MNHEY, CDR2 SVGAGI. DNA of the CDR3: TGTGCCAGCAGCAGGGGACAGACCTCTGGGGCCAACGTCCTGACTTTC. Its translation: CASSRGQTSGANVLTF.

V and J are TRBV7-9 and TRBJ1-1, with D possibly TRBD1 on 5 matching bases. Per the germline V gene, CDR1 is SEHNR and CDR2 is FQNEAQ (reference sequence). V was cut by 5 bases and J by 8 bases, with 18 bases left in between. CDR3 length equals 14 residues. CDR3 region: CASSLATDVAEAFF. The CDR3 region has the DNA TGTGCCAGCAGCCTCGCGACAGATGTGGCCGAAGCTTTCTTT.

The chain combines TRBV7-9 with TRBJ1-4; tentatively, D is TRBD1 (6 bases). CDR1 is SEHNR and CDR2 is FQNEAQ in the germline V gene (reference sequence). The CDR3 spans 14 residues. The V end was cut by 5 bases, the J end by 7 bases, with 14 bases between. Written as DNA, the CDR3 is TGTGCCAGCAGCCTATCAGGGGTCGCTGAAAAACTGTTTTTT. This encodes CASSLSGVAEKLFF.

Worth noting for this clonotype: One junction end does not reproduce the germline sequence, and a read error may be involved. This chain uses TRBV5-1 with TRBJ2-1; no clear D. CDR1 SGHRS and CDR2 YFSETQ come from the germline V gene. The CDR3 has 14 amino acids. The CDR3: CTSSLLASYNEQFF. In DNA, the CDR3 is TGCACCAGCAGCTTGCTGGCGTCCTACAATGAGCAGTTCTTC.

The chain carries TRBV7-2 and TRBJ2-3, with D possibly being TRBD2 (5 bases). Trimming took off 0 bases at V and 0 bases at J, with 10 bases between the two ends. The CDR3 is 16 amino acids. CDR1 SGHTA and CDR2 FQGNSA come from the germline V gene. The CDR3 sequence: CASSLASGPSTDTQYF. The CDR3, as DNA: TGTGCCAGCAGCTTAGCCAGCGGTCCTAGCACAGATACGCAGTATTTT.

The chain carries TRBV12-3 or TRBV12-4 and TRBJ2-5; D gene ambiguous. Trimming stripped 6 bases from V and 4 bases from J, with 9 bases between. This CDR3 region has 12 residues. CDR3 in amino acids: CASRLSGETQYF. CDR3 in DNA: TGTGCCAGCAGGTTATCCGGAGAGACCCAGTACTTC.

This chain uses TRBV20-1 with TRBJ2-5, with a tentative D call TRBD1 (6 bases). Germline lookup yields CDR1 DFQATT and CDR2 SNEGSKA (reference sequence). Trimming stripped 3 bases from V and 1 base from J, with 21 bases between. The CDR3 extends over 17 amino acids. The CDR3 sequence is CSARDRYTLLGQETQYF. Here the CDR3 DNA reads TGCAGTGCTAGGGACAGATATACGCTCTTAGGCCAAGAGACCCAGTACTTC.

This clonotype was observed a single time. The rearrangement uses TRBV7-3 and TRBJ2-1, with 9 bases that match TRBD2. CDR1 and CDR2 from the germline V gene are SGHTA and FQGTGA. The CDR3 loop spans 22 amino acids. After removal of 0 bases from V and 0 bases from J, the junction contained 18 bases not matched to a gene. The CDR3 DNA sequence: TGTGCCAGCAGCTTAACGTCCTCCCCTATGGCGGGAGGGCGTGGCTCCTACAATGAGCAGTTCTTC. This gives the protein CASSLTSSPMAGGRGSYNEQFF.

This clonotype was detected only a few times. The CDR3 DNA sequence: TGTGCCAGTAACCTTGGGGGTCAAGAGACCCAGTACTTC. It encodes CASNLGGQETQYF. The chain links TRBV19 to TRBJ2-5; D possibly uses TRBD1 or TRBD2 (5 bases each). The CDR3 loop spans 13 amino acids. Trimming took off 7 bases at V and 2 bases at J, with 11 bases between the two ends. Germline-derived CDR1 and CDR2 are LNHDA and SQIVND (reference sequence).